The clone carrying this T cell receptor beta chain was picked up many times. The antigen is undetermined. The sample originates from a study of human T cells and chemical hapten exposure. Turning to the study itself: DPC at 2% was the sensitizing agent, placed on roughly 2 cm by roughly 2 cm of upper inner arm skin. Enrolled patients were predominantly female and had alopecia areata, totalis or universalis. Doses of diphenylcyclopropenone went to the patients' scalps weekly throughout the approximately 25-week study. Findings and limits, study-wide: The presence of alopecia in the donors means their immune response may differ from healthy people's.

Noted time point: pre-sensitization, week 0. Treatment denoted: therapeutic diphenylcyclopropenone sensitization with weekly scalp DPC. Germline V gene sequence: CDR1 DFQATT, CDR2 SNEGSKA (reference sequence). Trimming took 6 bases from V and 4 from J, leaving 15 bases between them. The CDR3 is made up of 13 amino acids. TCRdb recomputed calls from the RACE reads with MiXCR, one row per CDR3 protein. This table has around 100,000 distinct CDR3 sequences, under 14% appearing once. The clonotype was recovered from an older woman with alopecia areata. Some clones in this sample may be carry-over from other donors' samples. The gene calls are TRBV20-1 and TRBJ2-5, with TRBD2 as a possible D gene (7 bases). Sequenced here: whole blood, sampled in connection with sensitization to the hapten diphenylcyclopropenone (DPC). The CDR3 protein is CSASGLGGETQYF. The CDR3, as DNA: TGCAGTGCCTCAGGACTAGGGGGAGAGACCCAGTACTTC.